This record looks at one T cell receptor beta chain sequence and its context. Its antigen specificity is not known. Per-base quality was not reported, and no clone a single base away is much larger than it. The record originates from a study of technical replicates of blood from a few donors (dated by TCRdb to about 2017). The library was generated by the immunoSEQ multiplex PCR assay. The table was pulled from immuneACCESS by TCRdb, which kept in-frame rearrangements only. Such tables lose some clones; where checked, under half of the loss comes from unresolved V genes, and the rest has no known cause. The sample table shows about 81,000 clones, and 90% to 97% are seen once. Roughly 0.36% of the sample is held by the ten biggest clonotypes. V drops 6 bases and J drops 4 bases, leaving 19 bases in between. The germline V gene sets CDR1 to MDHEN and CDR2 to SYDVKM. The CDR3 measures 16 amino acids from cysteine to phenylalanine. CDR3 DNA is the only sequence kept; it has 48 bases, read in frame from the first base.

The rearranged segments are TRBV28 and TRBJ1-5; TRBD1 might be the D gene, on 5 matching bases. The sequenced material came from T cells isolated from PBMCs. This TCR was recovered from a human donor in good health. The sequenced DNA: TGTGCCAGCAGAGGGGTCACTGGGGCTTATAATCAGCCCCAGCATTTT. It translates to CASRGVTGAYNQPQHF. Full variable domain (CDR3 extended with the reference TRBV28 and TRBJ1-5 proteins): DVKVTQSSRYLVKRTGEKVFLECVQDMDHENMFWYRQDPGLGLRLIYFSYDVKMKEKGDIPEGYSVSREKKERFSLILESASTNQTSMYLCASRGVTGAYNQPQHFGDGTRLSIL.